These 30 T cell receptor beta chains were all obtained from the same sample, sequenced in a study of blood T cell repertoires in COVID-19. The protocol was immunoSEQ multiplex PCR, while the TCRdb copy is restricted to in-frame clones and leaves out a portion. The sample records 62,000 or so clones, more than 80% being singletons. Sequenced material: peripheral blood. The receptors come from a man aged 45-65 years with acute or convalescent COVID-19.

This chain links TRBV5-1 with TRBJ1-1; tentative D call: TRBD1 (6 bases). The CDR3 has 15 residues. Per the germline V gene, CDR1 is SGHRS and CDR2 is YFSETQ. V was cut by 3 bases and J by 1 base, with 13 bases left in between. DNA for the CDR3: TGCGCCAGCAGCTCCCTCTCGACAGGGAACACTGAAGCTTTCTTT. Translated: CASSSLSTGNTEAFF.

For the CDR3, the DNA is TGTGCCAGCAGTTTACGAGGTCCTAACTACAATGAGCAGTTCTTC. Amino acid sequence: CASSLRGPNYNEQFF. The chain has TRBV27 and TRBJ2-1; the D is unclear. The CDR3 sequence is 15 residues long. Germline CDR1 reads MNHEY; CDR2 reads SMNVEV (reference sequence). Trimming stripped 2 bases from V and 3 bases from J, with 11 bases between.

The chain joins TRBV2 to TRBJ2-7; the match to TRBD1 covers 7 bases. The trim removed 6 bases at V and 0 bases at J, leaving 8 bases unmatched. The CDR3 contains 15 residues. CDR1 is SNHLY, CDR2 FYNNEI, per germline. The CDR3 is CASRTGTFSSYEQYV. The CDR3 region has the DNA TGTGCCAGCAGGACAGGGACCTTCAGCTCCTACGAGCAGTACGTC.

The V gene is TRBV18, the J gene TRBJ2-3; the D gene is possibly TRBD1 (6 bases). Germline CDR1 and CDR2: KGHSH and LQKENI. The CDR3 spans 14 residues. Trimming cost V 2 bases and J 4 bases, with 10 bases left between them. The CDR3 DNA reads as TGTGCCAGCTCACCAAACAGGGATTCAGATACGCAGTATTTT. Its translation: CASSPNRDSDTQYF.

The chain links TRBV28 to TRBJ1-3; D possibly corresponds to TRBD1 (6 bases). Germline loops: CDR1 MDHEN, CDR2 SYDVKM. This CDR3 contains 14 residues. V was clipped by 6 bases and J by 0 bases, with 9 bases between them. In DNA, the CDR3 is TGTGCCAGCAGGACAGGCCACTCTGGAAACACCATATATTTT. The encoded protein is CASRTGHSGNTIYF.

The gene calls are TRBV6-5 and TRBJ1-2, with a weak D call TRBD1 (6 bases). The V gene lost 0 bases and the J gene lost 4 bases, with 12 bases spanning the gap. The CDR3 is 15 residues long. CDR1 is MNHEY and CDR2 is SVGAGI in the germline V gene. CDR3 bases: TGTGCCAGCAGTTACTCGGGGGGGCTTGGCTATGGCTACACCTTC. This encodes CASSYSGGLGYGYTF.

This chain connects TRBV11-2 to TRBJ2-6; D may be TRBD1 (6 bases). V was trimmed by 5 bases and J by 0 bases, leaving 17 bases between them. Germline CDR1 reads SGHAT; CDR2 reads FQNNGV. This CDR3 has 18 amino acids. CDR3 DNA: TGTGCCAGCAGCCCCACCGTGGGGGCTTCCTCTGGGGCCAACGTCCTGACTTTC. It codes for CASSPTVGASSGANVLTF. The complete variable domain, with remaining parts taken from reference TRBV11-2 and TRBJ2-6, reads EAGVAQSPRYKIIEKRQSVAFWCNPISGHATLYWYQQILGQGPKLLIQFQNNGVVDDSQLPKDRFSAERLKGVDSTLKIQPAKLEDSAVYLCASSPTVGASSGANVLTFGAGSRLTVL.

The chain combines TRBV5-1 with TRBJ2-2; 12 nucleotides line up with TRBD1. The CDR3 consists of 16 residues. CDR1 and CDR2 from the germline V gene are SGHRS and YFSETQ. The junction had 8 bases not matched to a gene; V was cut back by 7 bases and J by 4 bases. The CDR3 sequence: CASDIGDRGPTGELFF. CDR3 in DNA: TGCGCCAGCGATATTGGGGACAGGGGGCCCACCGGGGAGCTGTTTTTT.

The V and J genes are TRBV2 and TRBJ2-2; D possibly corresponds to TRBD1 (5 bases). V lost 4 bases and J 1 base, leaving 10 bases between the germline ends. CDR1 and CDR2 from the germline V gene are SNHLY and FYNNEI. The CDR3 length is 15 residues. CDR3 protein: CASSGQTLNTGELFF. The CDR3 DNA reads as TGTGCCAGCAGTGGACAGACTTTGAACACCGGGGAGCTGTTTTTT.

The chain recombines TRBV12-5 with TRBJ2-2; the match to TRBD1 covers 9 bases. CDR3 size: 16 residues. V shed 1 base and J 4 bases; nucleotides not matched to a gene: 4. Germline-derived CDR1 and CDR2 are LGHNT and FRNRAP. Here the CDR3 DNA reads TGTGCTAGTGGTTTGGCGGGACAGGGAGGCACCGGGGAGCTGTTTTTT. Amino acid sequence: CASGLAGQGGTGELFF.

This clone has a handful of counts. V is TRBV11-2 and J is TRBJ1-2, with D possibly matching TRBD1 (6 bases). The CDR3 covers 14 residues. From germline, CDR1 is SGHAT and CDR2 FQNNGV. With 5 bases removed from V and 5 bases from J, the gap between germline ends came to 15 bases. This CDR3 is CASSTRDNRYGYTF. DNA of the CDR3: TGTGCCAGCAGCACCAGGGACAACAGATATGGCTACACCTTC. Full variable domain (rest looked up from reference TRBV11-2 and TRBJ1-2): EAGVAQSPRYKIIEKRQSVAFWCNPISGHATLYWYQQILGQGPKLLIQFQNNGVVDDSQLPKDRFSAERLKGVDSTLKIQPAKLEDSAVYLCASSTRDNRYGYTFGSGTRLTVV.

This clone was observed a handful of times. The CDR3, as DNA: TGTGCCAGCAGCAAAAGTGGTGCCCCGTCGTCAGGGGGCTCCTACGAGCAGTACTTC. Translating gives CASSKSGAPSSGGSYEQYF. The chain combines TRBV21-1 with TRBJ2-7; TRBD1, as called in the table, went unchecked against the DNA. TRBV21-1 is labeled a pseudogene. The CDR3 is 19 amino acids.

The chain employs TRBV12-5 and TRBJ2-2, with unresolved D. V dropped 0 bases and J dropped 7 bases, with 15 bases sitting between them. Looked up from germline, CDR1 is LGHNT and CDR2 is FRNRAP. CDR3 length equals 16 residues. In DNA, the CDR3 is TGTGCTAGTGGTTTGGTACTCGGCCCGTCAGGCGGGGAGCTGTTTTTT. It is translated as CASGLVLGPSGGELFF.

The chain has TRBV25-1 and TRBJ1-1; 8 bases fit TRBD1. Germline values: CDR1 MGHDK, CDR2 SYGVNS. CDR3 length equals 15 residues. V trimming: 1 base; J trimming: 5 bases; junction bases outside the gene matches: 6. The CDR3 sequence: CASSESRQGATEAFF. Written as DNA, the CDR3 is TGTGCCAGCAGTGAATCGAGGCAGGGGGCGACTGAAGCTTTCTTT.

The rearrangement links TRBV28 to TRBJ2-5, with 12 bases identical to TRBD1. J gave up 4 bases and V 5 bases, and 11 bases lay outside the gene matches. The CDR3 extends over 17 amino acids. In germline, CDR1 is MDHEN, CDR2 SYDVKM. This CDR3 is CASSLTPGTGGLETQYF. The CDR3 coding sequence is TGTGCCAGCAGTCTTACCCCCGGGACAGGGGGCTTAGAGACCCAGTACTTC.

The J gene is TRBJ1-3, the V gene TRBV7-2; 7 positions match TRBD1. V was clipped by 3 bases and J by 4 bases; unmatched bases: 9. CDR3 length equals 16 residues. CDR1 SGHTA and CDR2 FQGNSA come from the germline V gene. This chain's CDR3 is CASSLVGRGSGNTIYF. The CDR3 bases are TGTGCCAGCAGCTTGGTGGGCAGGGGGTCAGGAAACACCATATATTTT.

The V and J genes are TRBV30 and TRBJ2-5, with D possibly TRBD1 on 6 matching bases. This CDR3 contains 13 residues. V lost 5 bases and J lost 4, with 14 bases in between. Germline CDR1 and CDR2: GTSNPN and SVGIG (reference sequence). CDR3 nucleotide sequence: TGTGCCTGGGGAGCAGGGGTCGGAGAGACCCAGTACTTC. Translation gives CAWGAGVGETQYF.

This sequence joins TRBV6-2 or TRBV6-3 and TRBJ1-5; D is perhaps TRBD1 (5 bases). The length of the CDR3 is 14 residues. V gave up 0 bases and J gave up 7 bases, with 10 bases separating them. Germline values: CDR1 MNHEY, CDR2 SVGEGT. The CDR3 DNA is TGTGCCAGCAGTTACTCTGTCAGGGAACAGCCCCAGCATTTT. Translated: CASSYSVREQPQHF.

There are a few counts of this clone. This sequence joins TRBV28 and TRBJ1-1, with 7 bases lining up with TRBD1. The CDR3 consists of 15 residues. J gave up 5 bases and V 1 base, and 7 bases lay outside the gene matches. CDR1 and CDR2 (germline): MDHEN, SYDVKM. The CDR3 protein is CASSLYGAGGTEAFF. The DNA of the CDR3 is TGTGCCAGCAGTTTATATGGGGCAGGGGGGACTGAAGCTTTCTTT.

The chain is built from TRBV13 and TRBJ1-3; unclear D gene. The ends were cut back, 6 bases at V and 4 bases at J, with 10 bases in the middle. This CDR3 is built from 13 residues. Germline V CDR1 and CDR2: PRHDT, FYEKMQ (reference sequence). Here the CDR3 DNA reads TGTGCCAGCAGACTTACTCTGGGAAACACCATATATTTT. Encoded protein: CASRLTLGNTIYF.

CDR3 nucleotide sequence: TGTGCCAGCAGCTTGGGGAGGGGAGGTAGCAATCAGCCCCAGCATTTT. It encodes CASSLGRGGSNQPQHF. This chain uses TRBV5-8 with TRBJ1-5; TRBD1 is a possible D gene (5 bases). V was pared by 0 bases and J by 0 bases, with 10 bases between. This CDR3 region has 16 residues. CDR1 and CDR2 from the germline V gene are SGHTS and YDEGEE.

The chain uses TRBV10-3 and TRBJ1-4; TRBD1 agrees at 10 bases. The germline V gene has CDR1 ENHRY and CDR2 SYGVKD. The CDR3 contains 19 residues. The V segment lost 4 bases and the J segment 0 bases; nucleotides outside the gene matches: 11. The CDR3 nucleotides read TGTGCCATCAGTGGAGGACCGGGACAGGGGAGCTCAACTAATGAAAAACTGTTTTTT. Residues: CAISGGPGQGSSTNEKLFF.

The chain employs TRBV11-2 and TRBJ2-2; no clear D. V was trimmed by 1 base and J by 3 bases, leaving 3 bases between them. The CDR3 has 13 residues. Germline lookup yields CDR1 SGHAT and CDR2 FQNNGV. The CDR3 loop reads CASSLGDTGELFF. For the CDR3, the DNA is TGTGCCAGCAGCTTAGGAGACACCGGGGAGCTGTTTTTT.

The V and J genes are TRBV5-1 and TRBJ2-3, with D unclear. In germline, CDR1 is SGHRS, CDR2 YFSETQ. CDR3 length: 12 amino acids. Trimming took off 5 bases at V and 4 bases at J, with 8 bases between the two ends. The CDR3 DNA reads TGCGCCAGCAGATTTAGTGCAGATACGCAGTATTTT. It is translated as CASRFSADTQYF. Supplemented by reference TRBV5-1 and TRBJ2-3, the full variable domain reads KAGVTQTPRYLIKTRGQQVTLSCSPISGHRSVSWYQQTPGQGLQFLFEYFSETQRNKGNFPGRFSGRQFSNSRSEMNVSTLELGDSALYLCASRFSADTQYFGPGTRLTVL.

The chain carries TRBV30 and TRBJ2-7; perhaps TRBD1 as D (5 bases). Germline V lookup: CDR1 GTSNPN, CDR2 SVGIG (reference sequence). This CDR3 region has 13 residues. Trimming cost V 2 bases and J 2 bases, with 10 bases left between them. CDR3 residues: CAWSRAGTYEQYV. The CDR3 bases are TGTGCCTGGAGTAGGGCAGGGACCTACGAGCAGTACGTC.

V is TRBV19 and J is TRBJ2-1; weak D call: TRBD1 (6 bases). CDR3 length: 14 residues. V lost 2 bases and J lost 5, with 10 bases in between. Germline CDR1 and CDR2: LNHDA and SQIVND (reference sequence). DNA for the CDR3: TGTGCCAGTAGTATATTGGGGGCTGACAATGAGCAGTTCTTC. Translation: CASSILGADNEQFF.

The V gene is TRBV30, the J gene TRBJ1-2, with no clear D. Trimming removed 1 base at V and 3 bases at J, with 6 bases between. Per germline, CDR1 GTSNPN and CDR2 SVGIG (reference sequence). This CDR3 comprises 12 residues. The CDR3 spells CAWSGTDYGYTF. The CDR3 DNA follows: TGTGCCTGGAGTGGAACGGACTATGGCTACACCTTC. The full variable domain, completed using reference TRBV30 and TRBJ1-2, is SQTIHQWPATLVQPVGSPLSLECTVEGTSNPNLYWYRQAAGRGLQLLFYSVGIGQISSEVPQNLSASRPQDRQFILSSKKLLLSDSGFYLCAWSGTDYGYTFGSGTRLTVV.

The chain is built from TRBV30 and TRBJ1-2; D may be TRBD1 (6 bases). CDR3 length: 13 residues. Deletions cut 2 bases from V and 4 bases from J, with 11 bases between. The germline CDR1 and CDR2 sequences are GTSNPN and SVGIG (reference sequence). The CDR3 bases are TGTGCCTGGAGTATAGGACAGTCCTATGGCTACACCTTC. Translated: CAWSIGQSYGYTF.

The CDR3 DNA reads TGTGCCACCAGTGATTCGACAGGGGGCACTGCTTTCTTT. Protein: CATSDSTGGTAFF. The rearrangement joins TRBV24-1 to TRBJ1-1; 10 nucleotides match TRBD1. V was pared by 2 bases and J by 11 bases, with 4 bases of the junction left unmatched. This CDR3 has 13 residues. Per germline, CDR1 KGHDR and CDR2 SFDVKD.

The chain is built from TRBV7-2 and TRBJ2-5, with D unclear. The CDR3 is 15 residues long. V dropped 5 bases and J dropped 5 bases, with 18 bases sitting between them. Germline CDR1 SGHTA, CDR2 FQGNSA. In DNA, the CDR3 is TGTGCCAGCAGCCCACTAAACTTCGCTTGGGAGACCCAGTACTTC. Protein sequence: CASSPLNFAWETQYF. Full variable domain (missing parts from reference TRBV7-2 and TRBJ2-5): GAGVSQSPSNKVTEKGKDVELRCDPISGHTALYWYRQSLGQGLEFLIYFQGNSAPDKSGLPSDRFSAERTGGSVSTLTIQRTQQEDSAVYLCASSPLNFAWETQYFGPGTRLLVL.